The 8 T cell receptor beta chains given below trace back to one sample, sequenced in a study of blood T cell repertoires in COVID-19 (dated by TCRdb to 2018 to 2020). Library generation was performed with the immunoSEQ multiplex PCR assay. TCRdb provides this immuneACCESS table in a form limited to in-frame rearrangements. Some clones are lacking; in checked studies, under half of them reflect an unresolved V gene, and why the rest are absent is not known. The sample yields around 300,000 clones; 70% to 90% were counted once. The ten largest clonotypes hold roughly 11% of the sample. Material for sequencing was peripheral blood. The receptors come from a woman aged 70-85 years with acute or convalescent COVID-19.

The genes are TRBV5-1 and TRBJ2-3; D is possibly TRBD1 (6 bases). Per germline, CDR1 SGHRS and CDR2 YFSETQ. Trimming removed 4 bases at V and 5 bases at J, with 17 bases between. The CDR3 extends over 15 amino acids. In DNA, the CDR3 is TGCGCCAGCAGCGTCCTCAGGGGTAGTGGAGATACGCAGTATTTT. It is translated as CASSVLRGSGDTQYF.

This clone has more than one count but fewer than ten. The V call is TRBV15, the J call TRBJ1-2; D uncertain. Germline V gene data show CDR1 as LNHNV and CDR2 as YYDKDF (reference sequence). Deletions cut 0 bases from V and 5 bases from J, with 10 bases between. CDR3 length: 14 amino acids. CDR3 DNA: TGTGCCACCAGCAGAGAGAGAGGCGGTTATGGCTACACCTTC. As protein: CATSRERGGYGYTF.

The chain recombines TRBV4-1 with TRBJ1-4; 8 positions match TRBD1. Germline V gene data show CDR1 as MGHRA and CDR2 as YSYEKL. This CDR3 is built from 15 residues. V lost 3 bases to trimming and J lost 8 bases; unmatched junction nucleotides: 8. CDR3 sequence reads: CASSHKHRGSEKLFF. In DNA form, the CDR3 reads TGCGCCAGCAGCCATAAACACAGGGGGTCGGAAAAACTGTTTTTT.

The chain has TRBV7-9 and TRBJ1-3; the D is unclear. The CDR3 is 12 residues long. Trimming pared 5 bases from V and 5 bases from J, leaving 7 bases between. The germline V gene encodes CDR1 SEHNR and CDR2 FQNEAQ (reference sequence). The CDR3 sequence: CASSLGRNTIYF. DNA for the CDR3: TGTGCCAGCAGCCTCGGTAGAAACACCATATATTTT. Supplemented by reference TRBV7-9 and TRBJ1-3, the full variable domain reads DTGVSQNPRHKITKRGQNVTFRCDPISEHNRLYWYRQTLGQGPEFLTYFQNEAQLEKSRLLSDRFSAERPKGSFSTLEIQRTEQGDSAMYLCASSLGRNTIYFGEGSWLTVV.

The chain recombines TRBV5-1 with TRBJ1-1; the D gene is possibly TRBD1 (5 bases). The V and J ends lost 2 bases and 0 bases respectively, with 5 bases between them. There are 13 residues in the CDR3. Per germline, CDR1 SGHRS and CDR2 YFSETQ. DNA for the CDR3: TGCGCCAGCAGCTTCAGGGTGAACACTGAAGCTTTCTTT. This translates into CASSFRVNTEAFF.

Comments on this clone: At the DNA level, this CDR3 is encoded by other sequences in the same sample as well. V and J are TRBV5-1 and TRBJ1-2; unclear D gene. The germline gives CDR1 SGHRS, CDR2 YFSETQ. The V end was cut by 1 base, the J end by 2 bases, with 6 bases between. The CDR3 contains 13 residues. The CDR3 loop is CASSLTVNYGYTF. For the CDR3, the DNA is TGCGCCAGCAGCTTGACAGTCAACTATGGCTACACCTTC.

The chain links TRBV6-4 to TRBJ1-2; D is possibly TRBD1 (6 bases). CDR1 and CDR2 from the germline V gene are MRHNA and SNTAGT. V was trimmed by 10 bases and J by 4 bases, leaving 16 bases between them. CDR3 length: 13 amino acids. The CDR3 spells CATWAGDIYGYTF. CDR3 DNA sequence: TGTGCCACCTGGGCAGGGGACATCTATGGCTACACCTTC.

The genes are TRBV6-5 and TRBJ2-5, with 12 bases aligning to TRBD2. CDR3 length: 15 residues. Germline-derived CDR1 and CDR2 are MNHEY and SVGAGI. Trimming removed 6 bases from V and 1 base from J; junction bases left unmatched: 3. Here the CDR3 reads CASRGLAGFQETQYF. The CDR3 DNA reads as TGTGCCAGCAGAGGACTAGCGGGGTTCCAAGAGACCCAGTACTTC.